The TCR beta chain under discussion was sequenced for a study of blood T cells in healthy people across ages. With a J-beta primer mix and a sample-barcoded 5' primer, a second PCR ran roughly 6 to 11 cycles. Every single cDNA molecule received a tag from a template-switch adaptor with 12 random nucleotides. TCRdb ran MiXCR on the 5' RACE reads and lists one entry per CDR3 protein. The table lists about 1 million distinct CDR3 sequences, around 27% of them singletons. Germline assignment: CDR1 MGHRA and CDR2 YSYEKL. There are 14 residues in the CDR3. J lost 1 base, V lost 1 base, and 0 bases had no gene match. This clonotype was observed a handful of times. These data also formed part of another study, on T cells of mothers and their children.

The TCR comes from a girl aged 2 to 9 in good health. J is TRBJ2-5 and V is TRBV4-1, with TRBD2 matching 7 bases. The specimen was blood. The CDR3 sequence: CASSQGTSQETQYF. CDR3 bases: TGCGCCAGCAGCCAAGGGACTAGCCAAGAGACCCAGTACTTC.